These 25 T cell receptor beta chains were all obtained from the same sample, sequenced in a study of Ad26.COV2.S vaccination and SARS-CoV-2 variants (dated by TCRdb to the early 2020s). Library creation used the immunoSEQ multiplex PCR assay. The clones in this table, taken by TCRdb from immuneACCESS, are in-frame only. Not every clone is retained; where verified, under half of the shortfall comes from an unresolved V gene, and the cause of the rest is unknown. Present in this sample are around 300,000 clones, approximately 90% of which were seen just once. Of the sample, roughly 5% falls within the top ten clones. The treatment or condition label for this specimen denotes: approximately 18 received Ad26.COV2.S at low or high dose, single or two shots; several received placebo; per-sample allocation not given. Repertoires of vaccine and placebo recipients were sequenced from samples collected on day 63 after the first injection.

The specimen was peripheral blood, collected in a trial of Ad26.COV2.S vaccine versus placebo. These receptor sequences come from a person between 18 and 60 years old who received the Ad26.COV2.S COVID-19 vaccine or a placebo.

CDR3: CASSFRTEEAFF. The DNA for the CDR3 is TGTGCCAGCAGTTTCCGGACAGAAGAAGCTTTCTTT. V and J are TRBV12-3 or TRBV12-4 and TRBJ1-1; possible D gene TRBD1, 6 bases. The ends were cut back, 3 bases at V and 8 bases at J, with 10 bases in the middle. The CDR3 is 12 residues long.

The chain couples TRBV11-3 to TRBJ2-1; TRBD2 might be the D (7 bases). CDR3 size: 15 residues. The germline V gene encodes CDR1 SGHNT and CDR2 YENEEA. Trimming removed 5 bases at V and 5 bases at J, with 16 bases between. CDR3 DNA: TGTGCCAGCAGCCCTGACGGGGGGCACAACAATGAGCAGTTCTTC. Translated: CASSPDGGHNNEQFF.

For this clone: The same CDR3 arises from other DNA sequences in this sample as well. The rearrangement uses TRBV5-1 and TRBJ2-1, with D unresolved. Germline V gene sequence: CDR1 SGHRS, CDR2 YFSETQ. The CDR3 loop spans 13 amino acids. V was shortened by 0 bases and J by 5 bases, with 6 bases between the two germline ends. The CDR3 DNA sequence: TGCGCCAGCAGCTTGGGGAGAGACAATGAGCAGTTCTTC. Translated, it gives CASSLGRDNEQFF.

The chain uses TRBV18 and TRBJ1-1, with a weak D call TRBD1 (6 bases). The CDR3 runs to 13 residues. V was cut by 8 bases and J by 0 bases, with 10 bases left in between. Germline CDR1 reads KGHSH; CDR2 reads LQKENI. The CDR3: CASQQGLNTEAFF. CDR3 coding DNA: TGTGCCAGCCAACAGGGATTGAACACTGAAGCTTTCTTT.

This chain connects TRBV28 to TRBJ2-2; 7 bases agree with TRBD1. Per the germline V gene, CDR1 is MDHEN and CDR2 is SYDVKM. The trim removed 3 bases at V and 1 base at J, leaving 11 bases unmatched. The CDR3 length is 18 residues. DNA of the CDR3: TGTGCCAGCAGTTTTCCCAATCTCGACAGGGTGAACACCGGGGAGCTGTTTTTT. Translated, it gives CASSFPNLDRVNTGELFF.

In this sample, this clone turned up once. This chain links TRBV30 with TRBJ1-6; tentatively, D is TRBD1 (5 bases). Per germline, CDR1 GTSNPN and CDR2 SVGIG (reference sequence). The CDR3 contains 13 residues. The V gene lost 5 bases and the J gene lost 7 bases, with 12 bases spanning the gap. CDR3 DNA sequence: TGTGCCTGGGGATTTGACAGAAATTCACCCCTCCACTTT. Encoded protein: CAWGFDRNSPLHF.

This sequence joins TRBV28 and TRBJ1-6; 9 bases match TRBD1. Trimming cost V 10 bases and J 10 bases; bases outside gene matches: 8. CDR3 length: 13 residues. Per the germline V gene, CDR1 is MDHEN and CDR2 is SYDVKM. CDR3 DNA sequence: TGTGCCACCCGGGGACAGGGCCGGTCACCCCTCCACTTT. The encoded protein is CATRGQGRSPLHF.

The chain combines TRBV28 with TRBJ1-5, with D possibly being TRBD1 (6 bases). The CDR3 is made up of 13 amino acids. With 9 bases removed from V and 4 bases from J, the gap between germline ends came to 13 bases. From germline, CDR1 is MDHEN and CDR2 SYDVKM. As DNA, the CDR3 is TGTGCCAGTCAGGACAGCCAAAATCAGCCCCAGCATTTT. Amino acid sequence: CASQDSQNQPQHF. The variable domain in full, with the rest retrieved from reference TRBV28 and TRBJ1-5, is DVKVTQSSRYLVKRTGEKVFLECVQDMDHENMFWYRQDPGLGLRLIYFSYDVKMKEKGDIPEGYSVSREKKERFSLILESASTNQTSMYLCASQDSQNQPQHFGDGTRLSIL.

V and J are TRBV5-1 and TRBJ2-7; TRBD2 aligns across 7 bases. The germline V gene encodes CDR1 SGHRS and CDR2 YFSETQ. This CDR3 has 13 residues. The trim removed 1 base at V and 5 bases at J, leaving 3 bases unmatched. CDR3 protein: CASSLTGGDEQYF. Written as DNA, the CDR3 is TGCGCCAGCAGCTTGACGGGAGGCGACGAGCAGTACTTC.

The rearrangement uses TRBV6-2 or TRBV6-3 and TRBJ1-5; 9 bases align to TRBD1. J gave up 5 bases and V 2 bases, and 7 bases lay outside the gene matches. The germline gives CDR1 MNHEY, CDR2 SVGEGT. The CDR3 spans 16 residues. CDR3 sequence: CASSYGDRVDHQPQHF. The DNA for the CDR3 is TGTGCCAGCAGTTACGGGGACAGGGTGGATCATCAGCCCCAGCATTTT.

This clone was observed once. V is TRBV7-9 and J is TRBJ2-3; D may be TRBD1 (6 bases). Trimming shortened V by 1 base and J by 1 base, and 15 bases separated the two germline ends. The germline V gene has CDR1 SEHNR and CDR2 FQNEAQ (reference sequence). The CDR3 has 17 residues. CDR3 sequence (DNA): TGTGCCAGCAGCTTAGTAGAGGGGGTGAGGGGCACAGATACGCAGTATTTT. This sequence encodes CASSLVEGVRGTDTQYF.

Here the CDR3 DNA reads TGCGCCAGCAGCCAGGGGACAGGGACCGATAATGAAAAACTGTTTTTT. Its translation is CASSQGTGTDNEKLFF. The V gene is TRBV4-3, the J gene TRBJ1-4, with 9 bases identical to TRBD1. Trimming took 3 bases from V and 4 from J; bases not matched to a gene: 6. The germline gives CDR1 LGHNA, CDR2 YSLEER. The CDR3 covers 16 residues.

J is TRBJ1-1 and V is TRBV28; D might be TRBD1 (5 bases). V gave up 7 bases and J gave up 0 bases, with 9 bases separating them. Per the germline V gene, CDR1 is MDHEN and CDR2 is SYDVKM. This CDR3 is built from 13 residues. CDR3 sequence reads: CASTRGVNTEAFF. The CDR3 nucleotides are TGTGCCAGCACGAGGGGAGTGAACACTGAAGCTTTCTTT.

This clone was observed once. The chain has TRBV6-1 and TRBJ2-1; D not certain. The germline V gene encodes CDR1 MNHNS and CDR2 SASEGT. The CDR3 loop spans 12 amino acids. Trimming left V 2 bases short and J 15 bases short, with 14 bases between. CDR3 coding DNA: TGTGCCAGCAGTGAACCCCTCACCTCGGCGTTCTTC. The encoded protein is CASSEPLTSAFF.

The chain links TRBV5-4 to TRBJ2-1; no definite D call. The V gene lost 7 bases and the J gene lost 4 bases, with 12 bases spanning the gap. The CDR3 length is 13 residues. CDR1 is SGHNT and CDR2 is YYREEE in the germline V gene (reference sequence). The CDR3 DNA sequence: TGTGCCAGCTCCCGTGGCGGTTACAATGAGCAGTTCTTC. It yields the protein CASSRGGYNEQFF.

CDR3 residues: CASSLASGHHSTDTQYF. The CDR3 DNA reads as TGTGCCAGCAGCTTGGCTAGTGGACACCATAGCACAGATACGCAGTATTTT. The gene calls are TRBV27 and TRBJ2-3; tentatively, D is TRBD1 (5 bases). The V and J ends lost 6 bases and 0 bases respectively, with 19 bases between them. Germline V gives CDR1 MNHEY, CDR2 SMNVEV (reference sequence). The CDR3 sequence is 17 residues long.

The chain carries TRBV24-1 and TRBJ2-2; TRBD1 matches at 8 bases. CDR3 length equals 14 residues. Germline lookup yields CDR1 KGHDR and CDR2 SFDVKD. V was clipped by 7 bases and J by 6 bases; unmatched bases: 6. In nucleotides, the CDR3 is TGTGCCACCAGGGGACAGGCTAACGCCGGGGAGCTGTTTTTT. Translated, it gives CATRGQANAGELFF.

The chain is built from TRBV18 and TRBJ1-2; no reliable D call. The CDR3 totals 16 residues. CDR1 and CDR2 (germline): KGHSH, LQKENI. Trimming stripped 2 bases from V and 2 bases from J, with 15 bases between. The CDR3 region has the DNA TGTGCCAGCTCACCAGGACGGGCACCGAAAAACTATGGCTACACCTTC. It specifies CASSPGRAPKNYGYTF.

This clone has a single count. This chain uses TRBV6-1 with TRBJ1-5, with D possibly matching TRBD1 (6 bases). Trimming removed 3 bases at V and 4 bases at J, with 10 bases between. Germline V gene lookup returns CDR1 MNHNS and CDR2 SASEGT. The CDR3 sequence is 14 residues long. CDR3 DNA: TGTGCCAGCAGTGATGCGGGACAAAATCAGCCCCAGCATTTT. Protein product: CASSDAGQNQPQHF.

The chain links TRBV5-1 to TRBJ2-7; 8 nucleotides match TRBD2. This CDR3 is built from 16 residues. Germline-derived CDR1 and CDR2 are SGHRS and YFSETQ. Trimming at V came to 2 bases and at J to 6 bases, leaving 13 bases not matched to a gene. CDR3: CASSLRSGGPLCEQYF. For the CDR3, the DNA is TGCGCCAGCAGCTTACGGTCGGGAGGGCCCCTCTGCGAGCAGTACTTC.

Many counts were recorded for this clone. The gene calls are TRBV29-1 and TRBJ2-6; no firm D call. The germline CDR1 and CDR2 sequences are SQVTM and ANQGSEA. The V end lost 6 bases, the J end lost 0 bases, and 3 bases lay between the germline ends. The CDR3 sequence is 12 residues long. The CDR3 DNA reads TGCAGCGTCGCCTCTGGGGCCAACGTCCTGACTTTC. Its protein product is CSVASGANVLTF. The full variable domain, with the rest looked up from reference TRBV29-1 and TRBJ2-6, is SAVISQKPSRDICQRGTSLTIQCQVDSQVTMMFWYRQQPGQSLTLIATANQGSEATYESGFVIDKFPISRPNLTFSTLTVSNMSPEDSSIYLCSVASGANVLTFGAGSRLTVL.

The chain carries TRBV29-1 and TRBJ2-2, with 10 bases lining up with TRBD1. Trimming took 0 bases from V and 3 from J; bases not matched to a gene: 4. Germline CDR1 SQVTM, CDR2 ANQGSEA. This CDR3 has 16 residues. The CDR3: CSVEELGQGDTGELFF. As DNA, the CDR3 is TGCAGCGTTGAAGAGCTAGGACAGGGGGACACCGGGGAGCTGTTTTTT.

The rearrangement links TRBV11-2 to TRBJ1-1, with 8 bases fitting TRBD1. The germline CDR1 and CDR2 sequences are SGHAT and FQNNGV. V was pared by 0 bases and J by 8 bases, with 5 bases of the junction left unmatched. CDR3 length: 14 residues. The CDR3 here is CASSLEGQGAEAFF. The DNA of the CDR3 is TGTGCCAGCAGCTTAGAGGGGCAGGGGGCGGAAGCTTTCTTT.

The V gene is TRBV2, the J gene TRBJ1-3; 7 positions match TRBD1. CDR3 size: 14 residues. The J segment lost 2 bases and the V segment lost 4 bases, leaving 2 bases of the junction unmatched. From germline, CDR1 is SNHLY and CDR2 FYNNEI. CDR3 nucleotide sequence: TGTGCCAGCAGTGGAGACAGGGCTGGAAACACCATATATTTT. The encoded protein is CASSGDRAGNTIYF. The full variable domain, completed using reference TRBV2 and TRBJ1-3, is EPEVTQTPSHQVTQMGQEVILRCVPISNHLYFYWYRQILGQKVEFLVSFYNNEISEKSEIFDDQFSVERPDGSNFTLKIRSTKLEDSAMYFCASSGDRAGNTIYFGEGSWLTVV.

The genes are TRBV20-1 and TRBJ2-3; D is ambiguous. CDR1 is DFQATT and CDR2 is SNEGSKA in the germline V gene (reference sequence). V lost 3 bases, J lost 2 bases, and 15 bases lay in between. CDR3 length: 15 amino acids. The CDR3 region has the DNA TGCAGTGCTAGTGGTCACGGAGAAAACACAGATACGCAGTATTTT. As protein: CSASGHGENTDTQYF.